This TCR beta chain was retrieved from a study of blood T cell repertoires in COVID-19. Whole-study context: T cells, B-cell-depleted T cells, or PBMCs provided the cDNA or gDNA that served as material.

In its sample, this clone was seen once. In the source study's methods: How many nucleated cells were present was estimated from reference gene primer amplification. Sequenced by immunoSEQ multiplex PCR; TCRdb stores in-frame clones only, minus some. V, J and clone size are taken as reported in that table, and D and trimming were inferred from the DNA itself. The sample records some 150,000 clones, 80% to 90% being singletons. V was shortened by 6 bases and J by 0 bases, with 13 bases between the two germline ends. CDR1 is MDHEN and CDR2 is SYDVKM in the germline V gene. CDR3 size: 15 residues. This TCR was sampled from a woman between 65 and 79 years old with acute or convalescent COVID-19. The sample taken for sequencing was peripheral blood. This chain joins TRBV28 and TRBJ2-3; D is uncertain. CDR3 in DNA: TGTGCCAGCAGCCCCGTTATAGTTAGCACAGATACGCAGTATTTT. Translated, it gives CASSPVIVSTDTQYF.